This passage covers 4 T cell receptor beta chains from one sample sequenced in a study of T cell responses to AZD1222 COVID-19 vaccine. Sequencing was performed with immunoSEQ multiplex PCR; in TCRdb, only in-frame clones are kept and a portion is missing. The sample contains about 170,000 clones, roughly 87% of which appear only once. The sequencing here drew on peripheral blood, taken 28 days after the second AZD1222 dose. These TCRs come from an adult who received the AZD1222 COVID-19 vaccine.

The V and J genes are TRBV5-4 and TRBJ1-2; D may be TRBD1 (6 bases). Trimming removed 9 bases from V and 8 bases from J, with 17 bases in between. There are 12 residues in the CDR3. In germline, CDR1 is SGHNT, CDR2 YYREEE (reference sequence). This chain's CDR3 is CATQPWGLGYTF. The CDR3 coding sequence is TGTGCCACCCAGCCTTGGGGGCTCGGCTACACCTTC. The whole variable domain, filled in from reference TRBV5-4 and TRBJ1-2, reads ETGVTQSPTHLIKTRGQQVTLRCSSQSGHNTVSWYQQALGQGPQFIFQYYREEENGRGNFPPRFSGLQFPNYSSELNVNALELDDSALYLCATQPWGLGYTFGSGTRLTVV.

This clone is a singleton in its sample. V usage is TRBV5-1 and J usage is TRBJ1-2, with D possibly TRBD1 on 5 matching bases. V was trimmed by 0 bases and J by 4 bases, leaving 10 bases between them. CDR1 is SGHRS, CDR2 YFSETQ, per germline. The CDR3 contains 14 residues. CDR3 in amino acids: CASSLEPGPYGYTF. CDR3 nucleotides: TGCGCCAGCAGCTTGGAGCCGGGGCCCTATGGCTACACCTTC.

This chain's CDR3 is CASSYNLLAGGYTDTQYF. DNA for the CDR3: TGTGCCAGCAGCTACAATCTTCTAGCGGGGGGTTACACAGATACGCAGTATTTT. The genes are TRBV7-2 and TRBJ2-3; 11 bases are shared with TRBD2. After removal of 4 bases from V and 2 bases from J, the junction contained 11 bases not matched to a gene. The CDR3 loop spans 18 amino acids. In germline, CDR1 is SGHTA, CDR2 FQGNSA.

The V gene is TRBV30, the J gene TRBJ1-5; a possible D gene is TRBD1 (6 bases). Germline loops: CDR1 GTSNPN, CDR2 SVGIG (reference sequence). The CDR3 loop spans 15 amino acids. V was trimmed by 0 bases and J by 4 bases, leaving 13 bases between them. The CDR3 loop is CAWSVIRGGNQPQHF. CDR3 coding DNA: TGTGCCTGGAGTGTGATCAGGGGCGGTAATCAGCCCCAGCATTTT.